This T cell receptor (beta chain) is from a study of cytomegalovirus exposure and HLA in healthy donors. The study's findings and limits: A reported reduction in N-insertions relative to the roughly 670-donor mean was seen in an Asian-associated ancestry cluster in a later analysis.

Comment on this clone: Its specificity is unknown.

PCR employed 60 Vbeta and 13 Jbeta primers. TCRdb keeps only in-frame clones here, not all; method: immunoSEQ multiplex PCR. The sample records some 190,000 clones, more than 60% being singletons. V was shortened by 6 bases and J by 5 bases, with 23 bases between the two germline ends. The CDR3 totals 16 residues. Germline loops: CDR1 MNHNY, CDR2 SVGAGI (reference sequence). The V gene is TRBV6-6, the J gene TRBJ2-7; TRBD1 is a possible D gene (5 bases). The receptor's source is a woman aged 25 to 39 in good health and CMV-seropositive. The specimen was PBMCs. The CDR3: CASSYPVGQGRNEQYF. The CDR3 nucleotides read TGTGCCAGCAGCTACCCCGTGGGGCAGGGTCGGAACGAGCAGTACTTC.